This T cell receptor (beta chain) was documented in a study of blood T cell repertoires in COVID-19. Libraries were prepared by immunoSEQ multiplex PCR; TCRdb keeps only in-frame clonotypes and omits some of them. The table lists roughly 400,000 clones, approximately 87% of them singletons. V lost 3 bases and J 6 bases, leaving 17 bases between the germline ends. Per germline, CDR1 KGHSH and CDR2 LQKENI. The CDR3 consists of 15 residues. This TCR derives from a woman aged 60-75 years with COVID-19, enrolled during active disease. The J gene is TRBJ1-2, the V gene TRBV18; D may be TRBD1 (5 bases). The sequencing input was peripheral blood. DNA for the CDR3: TGTGCCAGCTCACCCCTGGAGGGGACTCGGCATGGCTACACCTTC. This codes for CASSPLEGTRHGYTF.